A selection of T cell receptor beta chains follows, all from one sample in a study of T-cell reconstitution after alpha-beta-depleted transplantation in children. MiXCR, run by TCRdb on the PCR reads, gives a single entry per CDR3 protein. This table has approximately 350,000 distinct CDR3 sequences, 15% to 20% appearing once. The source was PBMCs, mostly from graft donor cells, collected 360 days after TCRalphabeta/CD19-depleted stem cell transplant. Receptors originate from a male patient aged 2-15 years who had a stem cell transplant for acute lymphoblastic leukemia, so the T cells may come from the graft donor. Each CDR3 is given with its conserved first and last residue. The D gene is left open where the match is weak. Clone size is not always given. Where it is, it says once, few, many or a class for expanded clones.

CDR3 DNA: TGTGCCAGCAGCTTAAAAGGGACCTACAATGAGCAGTTCTTC
CDR3 protein: CASSLKGTYNEQFF
clone size: NA
D gene: NA
J gene: TRBJ2-1
V gene: TRBV7-2

CDR3 DNA: TGCAGCGCCCCGGGACTGTACACAGATACGCAGTATTTT
CDR3 protein: CSAPGLYTDTQYF
clone size: NA
D gene: NA
J gene: TRBJ2-3
V gene: TRBV29-1

CDR3 DNA: TGTGCCAGCTCGCCGTCAATCAGCGGTGAGCAGTTCTTC
CDR3 protein: CASSPSISGEQFF
clone size: few
D gene: NA
J gene: TRBJ2-1
V gene: TRBV18

CDR3 DNA: TGTGCCACCAGCAGAGACAGTGCTGAAGCTTTCTTT
CDR3 protein: CATSRDSAEAFF
clone size: NA
D gene: NA
J gene: TRBJ1-1
V gene: TRBV15

CDR3 DNA: TGTGCCAGCAGCTTGAGGCAGACTAGCGGGAGGGCGAACACCGGGGAGCTGTTTTTT
CDR3 protein: CASSLRQTSGRANTGELFF
clone size: NA
D gene: TRBD2
J gene: TRBJ2-2
V gene: TRBV5-6

CDR3 DNA: TGCAGTGCTATGTTGAGTGAAAATGAGCAGTTCTTC
CDR3 protein: CSAMLSENEQFF
clone size: NA
D gene: NA
J gene: TRBJ2-1
V gene: TRBV20-1

CDR3 DNA: TGTGCCATCAGTTTTCTCTCTCTTCTGGGGCGCTTGCACGGGGAGCTGTTTTTT
CDR3 protein: CAISFLSLLGRLHGELFF
clone size: once
D gene: NA
J gene: TRBJ2-2
V gene: TRBV12-3/TRBV12-4

CDR3 DNA: TGTGCCATCAGTGAGTACGGACAGGACTACCTCTACTATGGCTACACCTTC
CDR3 protein: CAISEYGQDYLYYGYTF
clone size: few
D gene: TRBD1
J gene: TRBJ1-2
V gene: TRBV10-3

CDR3 DNA: TGCAGTGCCATCAAGAGGGGTTACGAGCAGTACTTC
CDR3 protein: CSAIKRGYEQYF
clone size: few
D gene: NA
J gene: TRBJ2-7
V gene: TRBV20-1

CDR3 DNA: TGTGCCAGCAGTCGGACTAGCGGATACACCGGGGAGCTGTTTTTT
CDR3 protein: CASSRTSGYTGELFF
clone size: many
D gene: TRBD2
J gene: TRBJ2-2
V gene: TRBV11-2

CDR3 DNA: TGTGCCAGCAGCTTAACCAGCAGCGGGAGGCCGGGGACAGATACGCAGTATTTT
CDR3 protein: CASSLTSSGRPGTDTQYF
clone size: NA
D gene: TRBD2
J gene: TRBJ2-3
V gene: TRBV11-2